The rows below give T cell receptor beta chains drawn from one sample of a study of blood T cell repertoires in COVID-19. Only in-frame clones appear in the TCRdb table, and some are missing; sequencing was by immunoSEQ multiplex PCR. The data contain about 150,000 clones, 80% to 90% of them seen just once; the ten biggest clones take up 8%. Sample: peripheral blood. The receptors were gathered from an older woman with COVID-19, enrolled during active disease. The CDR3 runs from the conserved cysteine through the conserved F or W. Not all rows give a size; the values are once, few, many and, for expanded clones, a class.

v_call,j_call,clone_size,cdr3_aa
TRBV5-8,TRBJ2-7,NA,CASSSFTTGEQYF
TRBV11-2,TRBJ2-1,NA,CASSFGTGSYNEQFF
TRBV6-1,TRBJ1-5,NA,CASSEQGGNQPQHF
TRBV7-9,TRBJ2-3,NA,CASSLGVSGGSTDTQYF
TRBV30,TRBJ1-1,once,CAWSASSAFF
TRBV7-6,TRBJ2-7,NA,CASSSRQGDSDEQYF
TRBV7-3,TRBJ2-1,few,CASSLQDNEQFF
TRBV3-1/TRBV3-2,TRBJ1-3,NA,CASSQGQARNTIYF
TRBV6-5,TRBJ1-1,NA,CASHLTGIMNTEAFF
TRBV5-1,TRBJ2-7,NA,CASSFTPHPPEQYF
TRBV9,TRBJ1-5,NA,CASSGGDYSNQPQHF
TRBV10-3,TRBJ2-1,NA,CAISGQGDNNEQFF
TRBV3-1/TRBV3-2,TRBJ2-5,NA,CASSPTLRTGGQETQYF
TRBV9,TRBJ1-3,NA,CASSTPRTHGSGNTIYF
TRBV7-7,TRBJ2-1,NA,CASSRSPAGYEQFF
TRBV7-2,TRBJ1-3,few,CASSLRWQGGNTIYF
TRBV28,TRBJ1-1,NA,CASSDRGYVTEAFF
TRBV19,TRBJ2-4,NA,CASSTGGAKNIQYF
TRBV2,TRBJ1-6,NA,CASSEARHGFTLHF
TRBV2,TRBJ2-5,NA,CASRDLPVQETQYF
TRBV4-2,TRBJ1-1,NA,CASSQGVPRGMNTEAFF
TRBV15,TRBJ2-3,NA,CATSSPGGTSGGPSTDTQYF
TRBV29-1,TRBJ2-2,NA,CSVEGGRGSNTGELFF
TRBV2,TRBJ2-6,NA,CASSGDRVSGANVLTF
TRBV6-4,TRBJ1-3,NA,CASSPRTTSSGNTIYF
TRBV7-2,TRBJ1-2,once,CASSFTYRDYGYTF
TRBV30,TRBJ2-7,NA,CAWTINGPRQYF
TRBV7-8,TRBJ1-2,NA,CASSSRLPTGGDYGYTF
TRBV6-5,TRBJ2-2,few,CASSDWTGELFF
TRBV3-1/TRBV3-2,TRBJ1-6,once,CASSQDRSSPLHF
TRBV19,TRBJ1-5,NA,CASSIPGGGTNQPQHF
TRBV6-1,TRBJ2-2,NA,CASSDAGTGELFF
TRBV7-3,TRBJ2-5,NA,CASSSGQPVETQYF
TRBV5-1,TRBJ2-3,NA,CASSSGNTGTDTQYF
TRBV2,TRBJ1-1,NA,CASTQARRINTEAFF
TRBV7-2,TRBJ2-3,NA,CASSLAAGPDTQYF
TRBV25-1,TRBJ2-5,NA,CASSELIPGEGETQYF
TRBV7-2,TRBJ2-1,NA,CASTTRGVYNEQFF
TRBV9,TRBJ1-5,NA,CASSVGGGGQPQHF
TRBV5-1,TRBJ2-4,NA,CASSLTGGPQNIQYF
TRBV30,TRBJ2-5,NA,CAWRRLRQETQYF
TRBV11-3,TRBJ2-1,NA,CASSRGGDEQFF
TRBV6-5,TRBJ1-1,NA,CASSYSGEITEAFF
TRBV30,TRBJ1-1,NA,CAWSVKGAWNTEAFF
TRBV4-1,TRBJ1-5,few,CASSLIGGGNQPQHF
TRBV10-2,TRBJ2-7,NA,CASSDSRGEQYF
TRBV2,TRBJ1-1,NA,CASRGQLNTEAFF
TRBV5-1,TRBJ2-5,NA,CASSWLAPDETQYF
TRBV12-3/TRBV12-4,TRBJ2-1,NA,CASIDHGVNEQFF
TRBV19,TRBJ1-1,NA,CASSDDSRGTEAFF
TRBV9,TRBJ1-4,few,CASSVGTGATNEKLFF
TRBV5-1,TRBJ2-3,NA,CASSSASGGRTDTQYF
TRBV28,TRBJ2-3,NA,CASSLGLAGGFTDTQYF
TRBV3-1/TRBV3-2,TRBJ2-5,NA,CASSPPLRSETQYF
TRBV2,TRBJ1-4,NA,CAGRAGGEKLFF
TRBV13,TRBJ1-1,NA,CASSLGHPNTEAFF
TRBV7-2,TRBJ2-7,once,CASSSNRGEQYF
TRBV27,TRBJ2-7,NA,CASSLGPFYEQYF
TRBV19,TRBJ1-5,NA,CASSGVGGYRQPQHF
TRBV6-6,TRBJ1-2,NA,CASSYAGDGYGYTF